A single sample is the source of the 21 T cell receptor beta chains below, sequenced in a study of blood T cell repertoires in COVID-19. Generated by immunoSEQ multiplex PCR, the TCRdb table keeps only in-frame clones and is missing some. This sample has roughly 220,000 clones, with around 89% found just once. The sample consisted of PBMCs or T cells enriched from blood (not recorded which). The receptors originated from a man aged 25 to 40 who had been exposed to COVID-19.

The rearrangement links TRBV7-2 to TRBJ1-5; D is undetermined. The CDR3 is 15 residues long. Germline assignment: CDR1 SGHTA and CDR2 FQGNSA. Trimming took 2 bases from V and 3 from J, leaving 11 bases between them. The CDR3 DNA sequence: TGTGCCAGCAGCTTAAGGACTTTAAACAATCAGCCCCAGCATTTT. It encodes CASSLRTLNNQPQHF.

V gene TRBV7-6 combines with J gene TRBJ1-2; 7 bases agree with TRBD1. Trimming cost V 1 base and J 2 bases; bases outside gene matches: 4. In germline, CDR1 is SGHVS, CDR2 FNYEAQ. CDR3 size: 15 residues. The CDR3 region is CASSLGQGSNYGYTF. The DNA for the CDR3 is TGTGCCAGCAGCTTAGGACAGGGAAGCAACTATGGCTACACCTTC.

This chain uses TRBV7-9 with TRBJ1-3; no reliable D call. This CDR3 has 15 amino acids. Looked up from germline, CDR1 is SEHNR and CDR2 is FQNEAQ (reference sequence). Trimming removed 3 bases from V and 0 bases from J, with 9 bases in between. This CDR3 is CASSFGGYSGNTIYF. The CDR3 nucleotides read TGTGCCAGCAGCTTCGGAGGTTACTCTGGAAACACCATATATTTT.

The genes are TRBV5-1 and TRBJ1-1; unclear D gene. Per the germline V gene, CDR1 is SGHRS and CDR2 is YFSETQ. The CDR3 loop spans 13 amino acids. The V end lost 6 bases, the J end lost 2 bases, and 11 bases lay between the germline ends. CDR3 protein: CASTRSGNTEAFF. CDR3 coding DNA: TGCGCCAGCACCCGATCGGGAAACACTGAAGCTTTCTTT.

The chain couples TRBV29-1 to TRBJ1-1; D gene uncertain. Germline loops: CDR1 SQVTM, CDR2 ANQGSEA. CDR3 length equals 13 residues. V was pared by 5 bases and J by 4 bases, with 14 bases between. In nucleotides, the CDR3 is TGCAGCGTTCGGAGTCTGTTTGGCACTGAAGCTTTCTTT. Its translation is CSVRSLFGTEAFF.

This clone came up once. The rearrangement joins TRBV5-1 to TRBJ1-4, with D tentatively TRBD1 (6 bases). Germline CDR1 is SGHRS and CDR2 is YFSETQ. The CDR3 extends over 14 amino acids. Trimming cost V 4 bases and J 8 bases, with 15 bases left between them. CDR3 in amino acids: CASSRDRNMEKLFF. CDR3 DNA sequence: TGCGCCAGCAGCCGTGACAGGAATATGGAAAAACTGTTTTTT. The full variable domain, with the rest looked up from reference TRBV5-1 and TRBJ1-4, is KAGVTQTPRYLIKTRGQQVTLSCSPISGHRSVSWYQQTPGQGLQFLFEYFSETQRNKGNFPGRFSGRQFSNSRSEMNVSTLELGDSALYLCASSRDRNMEKLFFGSGTQLSVL.

The chain joins TRBV25-1 to TRBJ2-2; 9 positions match TRBD1. CDR3 length: 17 residues. Germline V gene lookup returns CDR1 MGHDK and CDR2 SYGVNS. V lost 3 bases to trimming and J lost 7 bases; unmatched junction nucleotides: 12. CDR3 residues: CASSDYTGGLWRGELFF. In nucleotides, the CDR3 is TGTGCCAGCAGTGACTATACAGGGGGCCTTTGGCGCGGGGAGCTGTTTTTT.

The chain uses TRBV7-2 and TRBJ1-2, with TRBD1 matching over 7 bases. Germline V CDR1 and CDR2: SGHTA, FQGNSA. The CDR3 runs 15 residues. V lost 5 bases, J lost 0 bases, and 6 bases stayed unmatched. CDR3 region: CASSTGTATNYGYTF. The CDR3 bases are TGTGCCAGCAGCACCGGGACAGCGACTAACTATGGCTACACCTTC.

This clone was recorded a few times. J is TRBJ2-7 and V is TRBV6-5; no firm D call. Germline lookup yields CDR1 MNHEY and CDR2 SVGAGI. The CDR3 covers 15 residues. The ends were cut back, 5 bases at V and 3 bases at J, with 17 bases in the middle. The CDR3 DNA sequence: TGTGCCAGCAGTATCAGCAGTGAAGCGTTCTACGAGCAGTACTTC. Protein sequence: CASSISSEAFYEQYF.

The chain links TRBV7-6 to TRBJ1-2, with 9 bases fitting TRBD1. The CDR3 has 15 residues. Germline trimming cut 1 base from V and 6 bases from J; bases unmatched to any gene: 6. Germline V gene lookup returns CDR1 SGHVS and CDR2 FNYEAQ. CDR3 protein: CASSLEETGGNGYTF. CDR3 sequence (DNA): TGTGCCAGCAGCTTAGAAGAGACAGGGGGTAATGGCTACACCTTC.

V usage is TRBV5-1 and J usage is TRBJ2-7; D may be TRBD1 (6 bases). Germline CDR1 and CDR2: SGHRS and YFSETQ. The germline V and J ends were trimmed by 4 bases and 3 bases, with 20 bases remaining between them. This CDR3 contains 16 residues. CDR3 DNA sequence: TGCGCCAGCAGCCCGAAAAGAACAGGGTTGAGCTACGAGCAGTACTTC. Residues: CASSPKRTGLSYEQYF.

The rearrangement joins TRBV5-1 to TRBJ2-7; the D gene is possibly TRBD1 (6 bases). Germline V CDR1 and CDR2: SGHRS, YFSETQ. V lost 3 bases, J lost 2 bases, and 15 bases lay in between. This CDR3 region has 15 residues. CDR3 nucleotide sequence: TGCGCCAGCAGCTCCGAACCGGGACAAGCCTACGAGCAGTACTTC. Its protein product is CASSSEPGQAYEQYF.

The chain combines TRBV28 with TRBJ2-1; TRBD2 might be the D (5 bases). This CDR3 is 17 amino acids long. Trimming cost V 2 bases and J 7 bases, with 21 bases left between them. Looked up from germline, CDR1 is MDHEN and CDR2 is SYDVKM. CDR3: CASSLNPREGTRNEQFF. CDR3 in DNA: TGTGCCAGCAGTTTAAACCCGCGCGAGGGTACGAGGAATGAGCAGTTCTTC.

The V gene is TRBV6-2 or TRBV6-3, the J gene TRBJ2-3, with no clear D. The CDR3 loop spans 13 amino acids. Trimming took 2 bases from V and 5 from J, leaving 8 bases between them. The germline CDR1 and CDR2 sequences are MNHEY and SVGEGT. CDR3 amino acids: CASSYHPRDTQYF. The CDR3 DNA reads TGTGCCAGCAGTTACCATCCGAGAGATACGCAGTATTTT.

The chain uses TRBV4-2 and TRBJ2-2; the match to TRBD1 covers 7 bases. The V segment lost 5 bases and the J segment 5 bases; nucleotides outside the gene matches: 8. This CDR3 region has 15 residues. Germline V lookup: CDR1 LGHNA, CDR2 YNFKEQ. The CDR3 is CASSWDRKLTGELFF. CDR3 coding DNA: TGTGCCAGCAGCTGGGACAGAAAGTTAACCGGGGAGCTGTTTTTT.

The chain carries TRBV14 and TRBJ2-3; D is unresolved. Germline assignment: CDR1 SGHDN and CDR2 FVKESK. The V end lost 1 base, the J end lost 7 bases, and 6 bases lay between the germline ends. The CDR3 is 12 residues long. As DNA, the CDR3 is TGTGCCAGCAGCCAAGCGCGAAATACGCAGTATTTT. Residues: CASSQARNTQYF.

The J gene is TRBJ2-5, the V gene TRBV7-6, with unresolved D. This CDR3 has 12 residues. The ends were cut back, 6 bases at V and 5 bases at J, with 10 bases in the middle. From germline, CDR1 is SGHVS and CDR2 FNYEAQ. CDR3 nucleotides: TGTGCCAGCAGGCCGTCCGGGGAGACCCAGTACTTC. This translates into CASRPSGETQYF.

The rearrangement links TRBV27 to TRBJ1-4; 7 bases match TRBD1. This CDR3 has 14 residues. Per germline, CDR1 MNHEY and CDR2 SMNVEV (reference sequence). V lost 5 bases and J lost 7; bases outside the gene matches: 7. The CDR3 DNA reads TGTGCCAGCAGTAGGACAGGAGGATTTGAAAAACTGTTTTTT. Its protein product is CASSRTGGFEKLFF.

The V call is TRBV4-3, the J call TRBJ2-1; D uncertain. V lost 0 bases to trimming and J lost 4 bases, with 4 bases between them. CDR1 and CDR2 from the germline V gene are LGHNA and YSLEER. The CDR3 sequence is 13 residues long. The CDR3 bases are TGCGCCAGCAGCCAAGACGGTTACAATGAGCAGTTCTTC. It is translated as CASSQDGYNEQFF.

The chain links TRBV5-1 to TRBJ1-4; TRBD1 matches at 9 bases. The CDR3 consists of 14 residues. The trim removed 5 bases at V and 7 bases at J, leaving 6 bases unmatched. Germline CDR1 is SGHRS and CDR2 is YFSETQ. The CDR3 spells CASSQDRGREKLFF. CDR3 DNA: TGCGCCAGCAGTCAGGACAGGGGTCGTGAAAAACTGTTTTTT.

V is TRBV21-1 and J is TRBJ1-1; TRBD1, the table's D call, lacks a check against the DNA. TRBV21-1 is a documented pseudogene. This CDR3 spans 11 amino acids. The CDR3 here is CASLGGTEAFF. The CDR3 coding sequence is TGTGCCAGCCTAGGGGGCACTGAAGCTTTCTTT.